This section outlines one T cell receptor (beta chain) sequence together with its context. Antigen: not known. Between the trimmed V and J ends, which lost 4 bases and 1 base, there was a span of 13 bases. Germline CDR1 is SGHTA and CDR2 is FQGNSA. The CDR3 contains 16 residues. This entry is derived from a study of T-cell reconstitution after alpha-beta-depleted transplantation in children. Study-wide findings and caveats: Counts and diversity of T cells one year after transplant came mostly from newly produced T cells.

Preparation of the TCRbeta library involved a method that used unique molecular identifiers. TCRdb itself ran the PCR reads through MiXCR, one entry per CDR3 protein. The sample has 150,000 to 250,000 distinct CDR3 sequences; 6.3% are singletons. The TCR was taken from a girl under three years old with combined immunodeficiency, due to receive a stem cell transplant. The specimen comprised PBMCs, sampled before TCRalphabeta/CD19-depleted stem cell transplant. The genes are TRBV7-2 and TRBJ2-2, with TRBD2 as a possible D gene (6 bases). The CDR3 reads CASSSRAGRNTGELFF. CDR3 DNA sequence: TGTGCCAGCAGCTCAAGGGCGGGGAGGAACACCGGGGAGCTGTTTTTT.